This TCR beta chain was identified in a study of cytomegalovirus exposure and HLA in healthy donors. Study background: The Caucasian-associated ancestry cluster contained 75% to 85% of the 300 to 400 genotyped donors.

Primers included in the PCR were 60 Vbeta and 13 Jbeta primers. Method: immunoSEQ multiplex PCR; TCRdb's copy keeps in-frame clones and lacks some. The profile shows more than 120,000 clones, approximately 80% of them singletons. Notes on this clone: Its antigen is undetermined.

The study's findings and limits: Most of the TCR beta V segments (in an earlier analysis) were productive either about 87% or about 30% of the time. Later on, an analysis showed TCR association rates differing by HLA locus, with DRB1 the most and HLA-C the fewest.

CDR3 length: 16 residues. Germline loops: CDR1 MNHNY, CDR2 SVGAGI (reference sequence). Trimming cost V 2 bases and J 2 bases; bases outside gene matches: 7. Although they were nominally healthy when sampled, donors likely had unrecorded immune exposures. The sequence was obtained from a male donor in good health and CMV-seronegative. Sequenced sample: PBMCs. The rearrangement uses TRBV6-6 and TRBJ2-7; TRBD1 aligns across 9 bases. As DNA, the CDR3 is TGTGCCAGCAGTTACAATCCGGGACAGGGCCCCTACGAGCAGTACTTC. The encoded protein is CASSYNPGQGPYEQYF.